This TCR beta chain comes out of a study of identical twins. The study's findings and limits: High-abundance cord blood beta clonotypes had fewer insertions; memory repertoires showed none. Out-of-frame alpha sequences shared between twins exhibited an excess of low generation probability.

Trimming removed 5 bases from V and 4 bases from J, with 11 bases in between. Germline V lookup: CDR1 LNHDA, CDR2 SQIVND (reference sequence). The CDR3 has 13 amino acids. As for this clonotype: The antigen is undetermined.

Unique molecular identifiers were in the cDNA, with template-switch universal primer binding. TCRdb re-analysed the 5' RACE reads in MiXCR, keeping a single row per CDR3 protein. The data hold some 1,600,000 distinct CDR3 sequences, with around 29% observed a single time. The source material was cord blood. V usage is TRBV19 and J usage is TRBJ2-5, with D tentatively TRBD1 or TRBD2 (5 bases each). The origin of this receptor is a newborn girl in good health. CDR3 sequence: CASSYEGRETQYF. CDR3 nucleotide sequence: TGTGCCAGTAGTTACGAGGGGAGAGAGACCCAGTACTTC. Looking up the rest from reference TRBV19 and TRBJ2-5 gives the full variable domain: DGGITQSPKYLFRKEGQNVTLSCEQNLNHDAMYWYRQDPGQGLRLIYYSQIVNDFQKGDIAEGYSVSREKKESFPLTVTSAQKNPTAFYLCASSYEGRETQYFGPGTRLLVL.